The 30 T cell receptor beta chains below all came from one sample that was sequenced in a study of long-term antiretroviral therapy in people with HIV. Version v3.0 of the immunoSEQ assay ran at survey level. The data were produced by immunoSEQ multiplex PCR, yet TCRdb's version contains in-frame clones alone and is incomplete. The table includes tens of thousands of clones, about 95% detected once. The specimen comprised unsorted PBMCs, sampled more than 6 years after starting antiretroviral therapy. Receptors originate from a man aged 30 to 45 with HIV.

This chain joins TRBV27 and TRBJ2-7; TRBD1 aligns across 9 bases. This CDR3 has 13 residues. Germline V gives CDR1 MNHEY, CDR2 SMNVEV (reference sequence). After removal of 2 bases from V and 6 bases from J, the junction contained 2 bases not matched to a gene. CDR3 amino acids: CASSLGTGTEQYF. CDR3 DNA sequence: TGTGCCAGCAGTTTAGGGACAGGGACCGAGCAGTACTTC.

The gene calls are TRBV6-4 and TRBJ2-7; TRBD1 is a possible D gene (5 bases). Germline loops: CDR1 MRHNA, CDR2 SNTAGT. Trimming removed 6 bases from V and 7 bases from J, with 16 bases in between. The CDR3 totals 13 residues. This CDR3 is CASSRTGLEEQYF. In DNA form, the CDR3 reads TGTGCCAGCAGCAGAACAGGTCTGGAAGAGCAGTACTTC.

J is TRBJ2-1 and V is TRBV4-3, with a tentative D call TRBD1 (6 bases). Per germline, CDR1 LGHNA and CDR2 YSLEER. Trimming stripped 0 bases from V and 6 bases from J, with 21 bases between. The CDR3 length is 18 residues. The CDR3: CASSQDVWDMVLGNEQFF. The DNA for the CDR3 is TGCGCCAGCAGCCAAGATGTGTGGGACATGGTCCTGGGCAATGAGCAGTTCTTC.

This clone showed up just once. The chain employs TRBV6-1 and TRBJ2-7; TRBD1 is a possible D gene (6 bases). The CDR3 length is 17 residues. V lost 2 bases and J 1 base, leaving 18 bases between the germline ends. Germline V lookup: CDR1 MNHNS, CDR2 SASEGT. This chain's CDR3 is CASSEWGPPEESYEQYF. Written as DNA, the CDR3 is TGTGCCAGCAGTGAATGGGGGCCCCCGGAGGAATCCTACGAGCAGTACTTC.

V usage is TRBV27 and J usage is TRBJ2-3; D may be TRBD1 (6 bases). The germline V gene has CDR1 MNHEY and CDR2 SMNVEV (reference sequence). The V and J ends lost 3 bases and 1 base respectively, with 8 bases between them. This CDR3 has 14 amino acids. This CDR3 is CASSFRGGTDTQYF. DNA for the CDR3: TGTGCCAGCAGTTTCAGGGGCGGCACAGATACGCAGTATTTT.

The rearrangement joins TRBV18 to TRBJ2-3, with unresolved D. Trimming removed 3 bases from V and 0 bases from J, with 7 bases in between. The CDR3 loop spans 14 amino acids. The germline gives CDR1 KGHSH, CDR2 LQKENI. The CDR3 nucleotides read TGTGCCAGCTCACCGACGACTAGCACAGATACGCAGTATTTT. Translation: CASSPTTSTDTQYF.

This sequence joins TRBV11-2 and TRBJ2-2; 15 bases map to TRBD2. The germline gives CDR1 SGHAT, CDR2 FQNNGV. V was pared by 6 bases and J by 2 bases, with 4 bases of the junction left unmatched. The length of the CDR3 is 17 residues. The CDR3 protein is CASRWTSGGANTGELFF. Here the CDR3 DNA reads TGTGCCAGCAGATGGACTAGCGGGGGGGCCAACACCGGGGAGCTGTTTTTT.

This sequence joins TRBV4-1 and TRBJ1-4, with unresolved D. The CDR3 contains 15 residues. Germline loops: CDR1 MGHRA, CDR2 YSYEKL. Trimming pared 4 bases from V and 3 bases from J, leaving 12 bases between. CDR3: CASSPDLSPNEKLFF. The CDR3 coding sequence is TGCGCCAGCAGCCCGGACCTTTCACCTAATGAAAAACTGTTTTTT.

The chain carries TRBV19 and TRBJ1-2; possibly TRBD1 for D (5 bases). Germline CDR1 LNHDA, CDR2 SQIVND (reference sequence). The V and J ends lost 4 bases and 5 bases respectively, with 14 bases between them. The CDR3 totals 14 residues. The CDR3 loop is CASSSLREGYGYTF. The DNA of the CDR3 is TGTGCCAGTAGTAGTCTCAGGGAGGGGTATGGCTACACCTTC.

The J gene is TRBJ2-4, the V gene TRBV7-6, with D tentatively TRBD1 (7 bases). CDR3 length: 14 amino acids. Germline CDR1 reads SGHVS; CDR2 reads FNYEAQ. V gave up 5 bases and J gave up 8 bases, with 16 bases separating them. The DNA for the CDR3 is TGTGCCAGCAGCCAGGGGGGCGGAATAGACATTCAGTACTTC. It codes for CASSQGGGIDIQYF.

The J gene is TRBJ2-7, the V gene TRBV5-1; D ambiguous. The CDR3 has 11 amino acids. Germline V gene data show CDR1 as SGHRS and CDR2 as YFSETQ. V lost 1 base and J 5 bases, leaving 4 bases between the germline ends. This chain's CDR3 is CASSLFDEQYF. CDR3 DNA: TGCGCCAGCAGCTTGTTCGACGAGCAGTACTTC.

The chain couples TRBV5-4 to TRBJ1-1; 9 bases align to TRBD1. V lost 4 bases, J lost 0 bases, and 4 bases stayed unmatched. The CDR3 loop spans 15 amino acids. Germline V gives CDR1 SGHNT, CDR2 YYREEE (reference sequence). The CDR3 is CASSGGQGMNTEAFF. Written as DNA, the CDR3 is TGTGCCAGCAGCGGGGGACAGGGAATGAACACTGAAGCTTTCTTT.

The V and J genes are TRBV27 and TRBJ1-2; D gene unclear. Trimming removed 5 bases from V and 4 bases from J, with 11 bases in between. The germline V gene has CDR1 MNHEY and CDR2 SMNVEV (reference sequence). This CDR3 region has 13 residues. CDR3 loop: CASSPRRLYGYTF. The CDR3 region has the DNA TGTGCCAGCAGTCCCCGCCGACTCTATGGCTACACCTTC.

The V gene is TRBV11-2, the J gene TRBJ2-5; the D gene is possibly TRBD1 (5 bases). Per the germline V gene, CDR1 is SGHAT and CDR2 is FQNNGV. This CDR3 contains 13 residues. The germline V and J ends were trimmed by 5 bases and 4 bases, with 11 bases remaining between them. CDR3 coding DNA: TGTGCCAGCAGCCCATCAGGGTTAGAGACCCAGTACTTC. Protein sequence: CASSPSGLETQYF.

The gene calls are TRBV25-1 and TRBJ1-4; 8 bases are shared with TRBD1. Trimming at V came to 3 bases and at J to 6 bases, leaving 6 bases not matched to a gene. Germline lookup yields CDR1 MGHDK and CDR2 SYGVNS. CDR3 size: 15 residues. The CDR3 nucleotides read TGTGCCAGCAGTGACCTCAGGGGGCGCGATGAAAAACTGTTTTTT. It specifies CASSDLRGRDEKLFF.

V and J are TRBV19 and TRBJ1-1; TRBD1 aligns across 9 bases. The junction had 7 bases not matched to a gene; V was cut back by 3 bases and J by 5 bases. The germline V gene has CDR1 LNHDA and CDR2 SQIVND (reference sequence). The CDR3 spans 15 residues. The CDR3 sequence is CASSIRRQGDTEAFF. The CDR3 bases are TGTGCCAGTAGTATCCGCCGACAGGGGGATACTGAAGCTTTCTTT.

This sequence joins TRBV19 and TRBJ1-5, with TRBD1 identical over 7 bases. V lost 7 bases to trimming and J lost 3 bases; unmatched junction nucleotides: 12. Germline CDR1 LNHDA, CDR2 SQIVND (reference sequence). This CDR3 has 16 residues. The CDR3 DNA follows: TGTGCCAGTACTATGGGGGAGGGACAGTCCAATCAGCCCCAGCATTTT. Its translation: CASTMGEGQSNQPQHF.

The chain has TRBV29-1 and TRBJ1-4; perhaps TRBD1 as D (5 bases). V was trimmed by 4 bases and J by 1 base, leaving 7 bases between them. The CDR3 covers 13 residues. Germline V gene lookup returns CDR1 SQVTM and CDR2 ANQGSEA. The DNA of the CDR3 is TGCAGCGTTGCAAGGGGAACTAATGAAAAACTGTTTTTT. Its translation is CSVARGTNEKLFF.

V gene TRBV7-9 combines with J gene TRBJ1-2; D unclear. In germline, CDR1 is SEHNR, CDR2 FQNEAQ (reference sequence). With 1 base removed from V and 4 bases from J, the gap between germline ends came to 13 bases. The CDR3 covers 15 residues. This CDR3 is CASSLEPQDFYGYTF. DNA for the CDR3: TGTGCCAGCAGCTTAGAGCCCCAGGACTTCTATGGCTACACCTTC. The full variable domain, with the rest looked up from reference TRBV7-9 and TRBJ1-2, is DTGVSQNPRHKITKRGQNVTFRCDPISEHNRLYWYRQTLGQGPEFLTYFQNEAQLEKSRLLSDRFSAERPKGSFSTLEIQRTEQGDSAMYLCASSLEPQDFYGYTFGSGTRLTVV.

This chain connects TRBV14 to TRBJ1-3; 10 bases line up with TRBD1. There are 16 residues in the CDR3. Germline V gives CDR1 SGHDN, CDR2 FVKESK. With 4 bases clipped from V and 3 bases from J, the junction kept 6 bases outside the gene matches. Written as DNA, the CDR3 is TGTGCCAGCAGCCCAACCGGGACAGGGGATGGAAACACCATATATTTT. The encoded protein is CASSPTGTGDGNTIYF.

The chain joins TRBV5-8 to TRBJ2-3, with unresolved D. Germline-derived CDR1 and CDR2 are SGHTS and YDEGEE. There are 16 residues in the CDR3. Trimming shortened V by 3 bases and J by 0 bases, and 14 bases separated the two germline ends. The CDR3: CASSYPTEFSTDTQYF. The CDR3 DNA follows: TGTGCCAGCAGCTACCCGACGGAATTTAGCACAGATACGCAGTATTTT.

Here the CDR3 DNA reads TGTGCCAGCAGCCAAGGACAGCACCGCATGAACACTGAAGCTTTCTTT. Its translation is CASSQGQHRMNTEAFF. This rearrangement joins TRBV7-9 to TRBJ1-1; possible D gene TRBD1, 6 bases. This CDR3 contains 16 residues. Germline CDR1 reads SEHNR; CDR2 reads FQNEAQ (reference sequence). Trimming stripped 5 bases from V and 0 bases from J, with 16 bases between.

The V gene is TRBV27, the J gene TRBJ1-5; D gene unclear. The V gene's germline CDR1 is MNHEY and CDR2 SMNVEV (reference sequence). This CDR3 has 13 amino acids. V gave up 0 bases and J gave up 9 bases, with 9 bases separating them. CDR3 sequence reads: CASSLSRNGPQHF. The CDR3 bases are TGTGCCAGCAGTTTATCGAGGAACGGGCCCCAGCATTTT.

This rearrangement joins TRBV19 to TRBJ2-7, with D possibly TRBD2 on 5 matching bases. Per germline, CDR1 LNHDA and CDR2 SQIVND (reference sequence). The CDR3 runs to 17 residues. Trimming shortened V by 6 bases and J by 0 bases, and 21 bases separated the two germline ends. The CDR3, as DNA: TGTGCCAGTAGCAAAATATGGGCAGCTGGGAGCTCCTACGAGCAGTACTTC. Residues: CASSKIWAAGSSYEQYF. Variable domain in full (rest from reference TRBV19 and TRBJ2-7): DGGITQSPKYLFRKEGQNVTLSCEQNLNHDAMYWYRQDPGQGLRLIYYSQIVNDFQKGDIAEGYSVSREKKESFPLTVTSAQKNPTAFYLCASSKIWAAGSSYEQYFGPGTRLTVT.

This clone was counted a few times. The rearrangement joins TRBV5-1 to TRBJ2-1; the D gene is possibly TRBD1 (5 bases). V gave up 0 bases and J gave up 4 bases, with 11 bases separating them. The CDR3 is 15 residues long. CDR1 is SGHRS, CDR2 YFSETQ, per germline. Here the CDR3 DNA reads TGCGCCAGCAGCTTGGAAGTAGGGGCATACAATGAGCAGTTCTTC. Protein: CASSLEVGAYNEQFF.

The chain is built from TRBV27 and TRBJ1-2, with D unclear. The V end was cut by 0 bases, the J end by 8 bases, with 19 bases between. The CDR3 spans 16 residues. Germline CDR1 is MNHEY and CDR2 is SMNVEV (reference sequence). The CDR3 here is CASSLSLGPTVGGYTF. The CDR3 nucleotides are TGTGCCAGCAGTTTATCTCTTGGCCCAACGGTGGGAGGCTACACCTTC.

CDR3 in DNA: TGTGCCAGTAGTATCAACGGTGATAACTATGGCTACACCTTC. It specifies CASSINGDNYGYTF. This chain connects TRBV19 to TRBJ1-2; D remains unclear. The CDR3 is 14 residues long. In germline, CDR1 is LNHDA, CDR2 SQIVND (reference sequence). V was pared by 3 bases and J by 1 base, with 9 bases between. The full variable domain, with the rest looked up from reference TRBV19 and TRBJ1-2, is DGGITQSPKYLFRKEGQNVTLSCEQNLNHDAMYWYRQDPGQGLRLIYYSQIVNDFQKGDIAEGYSVSREKKESFPLTVTSAQKNPTAFYLCASSINGDNYGYTFGSGTRLTVV.

In DNA form, the CDR3 reads TGCGCCAGCAGTGTTGGGTCTCCTGAAGCTTTCTTT. Translated: CASSVGSPEAFF. The chain carries TRBV10-2 and TRBJ1-1; D gene uncertain. The V gene lost 4 bases and the J gene lost 6 bases, with 9 bases spanning the gap. This CDR3 comprises 12 residues. Germline CDR1 reads WSHSY; CDR2 reads SAAADI.

The chain couples TRBV9 to TRBJ2-7; 10 positions match TRBD1. Trimming cost V 5 bases and J 0 bases; bases outside gene matches: 5. The CDR3 sequence is 15 residues long. Germline-derived CDR1 and CDR2 are SGDLS and YYNGEE. CDR3 loop: CASSPDRGPSYEQYF. The CDR3 DNA reads TGTGCCAGCAGTCCAGACAGGGGGCCCTCCTACGAGCAGTACTTC.

The DNA for the CDR3 is TGTGCCAGCAGATCAGGGGAGCTGTTTTTT. This translates into CASRSGELFF. V usage is TRBV6-6 and J usage is TRBJ2-2; D gene uncertain. The CDR3 length is 10 residues. Germline V gives CDR1 MNHNY, CDR2 SVGAGI (reference sequence). Trimming left V 6 bases short and J 8 bases short, with 4 bases between.